This TCR beta chain was identified in a study of T cells in Graves' hyperthyroidism and ophthalmopathy (dated 2019 in TCRdb). About the study as a whole: Peripheral blood was sampled at the time of initial diagnosis, prior to any treatment. To identify TCR V-J signatures that set the groups apart, the researchers used a discovery cohort of 90 to 100 patients, made up of roughly 45 with Graves' ophthalmopathy and 57 with stable Graves' hyperthyroidism. Prospective prediction of ophthalmopathy was tested in an independent validation cohort consisting of about 19 hyperthyroidism patients and approximately 16 patients who later progressed to ophthalmopathy. The 100 discovery patients were randomly split 7:3 into training and test sets. Thyroid tissue and blood T-cell repertoires from several Graves' hyperthyroidism patients were also compared in the study. Following sampling, methimazole starting at 30 mg daily was given to hyperthyroidism patients, and high-dose intravenous methylprednisolone was given to ophthalmopathy patients. The paper reports TCR Vbeta CDR3 sequencing of over 120 peripheral blood samples: approximately 41 ophthalmopathy, under 80 hyperthyroidism and around 17 progressor patients. Results the study describes overall, beyond this receptor: In validation, the model predicted progression to ophthalmopathy a median of 6.5 months before onset, with roughly 71% sensitivity and nearly 75% specificity. Ophthalmopathy was separated from stable hyperthyroidism by a 13 V-J signature model, with about 86% sensitivity and 81% to 83% specificity obtained in cross-validation and 80%/75% obtained in testing. Sample size was not statistically predetermined, and investigators were not blinded to group allocation. Most expanded thyroid clonotypes (frequency above 0.001) were also detected in blood, a finding suggesting that blood repertoires may reflect thyroid immune responses.

Ophthalmopathy patients had moderately to severely active disease, with a Clinical Activity Score of 3 or more, a NOSPECS grade of 4 or more, and a disease duration of less than 3 months. Patients with uncontrolled infections, other autoimmune diseases, pregnancy or lactation were excluded. Diagnoses were established on the basis of clinical symptoms, serum thyroxine and TRAb, thyroid ultrasound, and orbital computed tomography. Ficoll-Paque density gradient centrifugation was used to isolate PBMCs from 8 to 10 ml of fresh peripheral blood. Total RNA was extracted with Trizol reagent, and quality was checked on an Agilent 2100 Bioanalyzer. Comment on this clonotype: The clone's antigen remains unknown. No much larger clonotype is one base removed from it; base qualities were not supplied.

The TCR beta CDR3 regions were amplified from the RNA transcripts. The first round of RT-PCR for the TCR CDR3 was performed with the HTBI primer set and the Qiagen OneStep RT-PCR kit. Libraries were constructed in a second round of multiplex PCR, after which size selection and purification were carried out. The libraries were sequenced on an Illumina HiSeq2000 using paired-end 100 bp reads. The published analysis was carried out like this. Raw data were processed with SOAPnuke, discarding reads with adapters, uncalled bases, mean Phred below 15, or no exact constant-primer or identifier match. High-quality paired reads were merged using COPE v1.2.5, and each unique nucleotide sequence was defined as a clonotype. MiTCR v1.1 was used to align the clonotypes against IMGT TRBV, TRBD and TRBJ reference segments. The analysis was restricted to V-J combinations with a frequency above 0.0001, which together covered over 99% of the repertoires. The TCS score was defined as F50 (clonal expansion) divided by E x V (chaos), with BLOSUM62-based TCRdist calculated between CDR3 peptides within each V-J. Welch's t-statistics and random forest reduced around 550 V-J features to roughly 13, which were used in a naive Bayes classifier (R e1071). The public sequencing data were trimmed at Q25 with fastp and processed into clonotypes with MiXCR by TCRdb, which kept only in-frame beta chains. Rows matching on CDR3 protein sequence are summarized as one entry with the most common DNA and genes. In this record, the V and J calls reflect TCRdb's handling and not the investigators' own analysis. Here the sample has under 400,000 distinct CDR3 sequences; 18% occur a single time. The top ten clonotypes cover around a sixth of the sample.

CDR1 and CDR2 are drawn from the germline V gene: SGHAT, FQNNGV. The CDR3 sequence holds 15 residues, the cysteine and phenylalanine included. Kept here is only the CDR3 DNA, which spans 45 bases and is read in frame from base 1. Trimming costs V 5 bases and J 6 bases, and their ends lie 16 bases apart. The receptor's source is a woman aged 40 to 50 with Graves' ophthalmopathy. The chain uses TRBV11-2 and TRBJ2-2, with TRBD2 tentatively as D gene (5 bases match). Sequences were obtained from blood. The CDR3: CASSPPGFSPGELFF. At the DNA level, the sequence is TGTGCCAGCAGCCCACCGGGGTTTTCGCCCGGGGAGCTGTTTTTT.